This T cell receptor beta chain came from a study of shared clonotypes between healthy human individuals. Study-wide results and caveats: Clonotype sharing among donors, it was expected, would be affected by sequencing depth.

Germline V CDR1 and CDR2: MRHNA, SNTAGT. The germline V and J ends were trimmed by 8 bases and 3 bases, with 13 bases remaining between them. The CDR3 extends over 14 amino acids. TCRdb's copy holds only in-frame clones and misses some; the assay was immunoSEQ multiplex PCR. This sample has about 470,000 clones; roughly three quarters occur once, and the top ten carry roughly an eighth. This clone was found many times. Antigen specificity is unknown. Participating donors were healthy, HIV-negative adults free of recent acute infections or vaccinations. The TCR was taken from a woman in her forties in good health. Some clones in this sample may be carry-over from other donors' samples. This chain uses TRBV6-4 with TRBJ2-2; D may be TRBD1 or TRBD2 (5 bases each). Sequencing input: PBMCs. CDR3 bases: TGTGCCAGCGGGCAAGGGACGGACACCGGGGAGCTGTTTTTT. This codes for CASGQGTDTGELFF.